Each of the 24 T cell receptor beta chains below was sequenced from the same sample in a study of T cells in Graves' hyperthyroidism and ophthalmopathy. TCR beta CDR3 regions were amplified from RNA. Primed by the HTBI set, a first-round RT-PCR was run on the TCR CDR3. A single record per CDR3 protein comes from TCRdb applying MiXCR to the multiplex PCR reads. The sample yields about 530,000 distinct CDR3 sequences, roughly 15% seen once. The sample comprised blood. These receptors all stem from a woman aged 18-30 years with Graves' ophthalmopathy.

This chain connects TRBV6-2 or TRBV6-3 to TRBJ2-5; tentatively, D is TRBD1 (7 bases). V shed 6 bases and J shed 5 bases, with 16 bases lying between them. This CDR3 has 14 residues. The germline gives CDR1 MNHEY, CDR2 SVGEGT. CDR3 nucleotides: TGTGCCAGCAGCCCCCAGGGGGAGGTGGAGACCCAGTACTTC. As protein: CASSPQGEVETQYF.

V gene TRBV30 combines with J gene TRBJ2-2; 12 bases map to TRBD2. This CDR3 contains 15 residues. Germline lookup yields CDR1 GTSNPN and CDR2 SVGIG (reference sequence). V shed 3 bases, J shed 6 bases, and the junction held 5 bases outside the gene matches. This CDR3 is CAWREGLAGAGELFF. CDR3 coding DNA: TGTGCCTGGAGGGAGGGACTAGCGGGTGCCGGGGAGCTGTTTTTT.

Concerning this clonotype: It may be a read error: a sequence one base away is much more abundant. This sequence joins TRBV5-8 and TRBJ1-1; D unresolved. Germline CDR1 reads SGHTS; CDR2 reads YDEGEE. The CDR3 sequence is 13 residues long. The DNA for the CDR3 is TGTACCAGCAGTTGGGTGTCCGGCACTGAAGCTTTCTTT. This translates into CTSSWVSGTEAFF.

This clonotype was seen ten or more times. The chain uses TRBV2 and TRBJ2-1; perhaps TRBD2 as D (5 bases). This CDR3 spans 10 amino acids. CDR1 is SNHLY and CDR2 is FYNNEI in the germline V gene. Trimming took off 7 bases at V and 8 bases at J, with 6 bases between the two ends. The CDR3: CASKRDEQFF. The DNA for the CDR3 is TGTGCCAGCAAGAGGGATGAGCAGTTCTTC. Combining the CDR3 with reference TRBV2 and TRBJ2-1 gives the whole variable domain EPEVTQTPSHQVTQMGQEVILRCVPISNHLYFYWYRQILGQKVEFLVSFYNNEISEKSEIFDDQFSVERPDGSNFTLKIRSTKLEDSAMYFCASKRDEQFFGPGTRLTVL.

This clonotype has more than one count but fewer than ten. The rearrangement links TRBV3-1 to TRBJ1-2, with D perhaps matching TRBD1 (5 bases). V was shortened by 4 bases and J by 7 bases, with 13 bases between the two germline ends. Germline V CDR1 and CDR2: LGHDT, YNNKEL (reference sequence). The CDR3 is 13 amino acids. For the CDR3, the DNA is TGTGCCAGCAGCCGCTGGGGGGACTTTGGCTACACCTTC. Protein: CASSRWGDFGYTF.

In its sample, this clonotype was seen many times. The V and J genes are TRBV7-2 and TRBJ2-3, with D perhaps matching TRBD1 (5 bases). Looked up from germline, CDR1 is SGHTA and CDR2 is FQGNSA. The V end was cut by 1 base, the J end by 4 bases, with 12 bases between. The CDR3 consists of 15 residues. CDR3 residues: CASSLGLVGADTQYF. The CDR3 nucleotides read TGTGCCAGCAGCTTAGGTCTGGTAGGGGCAGATACGCAGTATTTT.

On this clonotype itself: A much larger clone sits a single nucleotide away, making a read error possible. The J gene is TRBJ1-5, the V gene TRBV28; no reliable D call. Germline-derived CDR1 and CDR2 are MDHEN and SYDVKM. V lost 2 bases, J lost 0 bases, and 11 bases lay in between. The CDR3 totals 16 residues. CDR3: CASSLRASDSNQPQHF. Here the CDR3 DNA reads TGTGCCAGCAGTTTACGGGCGTCGGATAGCAATCAGCCCCAGCATTTT.

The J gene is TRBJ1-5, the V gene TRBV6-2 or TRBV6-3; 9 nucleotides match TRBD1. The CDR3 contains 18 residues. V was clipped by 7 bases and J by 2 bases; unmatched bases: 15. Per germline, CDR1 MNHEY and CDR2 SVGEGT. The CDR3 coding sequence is TGTGCCAGCAACACAGGGGGCAGGGGGCAAGTCGGCAATCAGCCCCAGCATTTT. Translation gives CASNTGGRGQVGNQPQHF.

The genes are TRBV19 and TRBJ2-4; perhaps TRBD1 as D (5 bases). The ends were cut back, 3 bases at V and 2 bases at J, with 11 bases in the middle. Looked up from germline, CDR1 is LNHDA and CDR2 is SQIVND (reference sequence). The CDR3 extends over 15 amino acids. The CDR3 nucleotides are TGTGCCAGTAGTATGAGCAGGGAAACCAAAAACATTCAGTACTTC. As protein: CASSMSRETKNIQYF.

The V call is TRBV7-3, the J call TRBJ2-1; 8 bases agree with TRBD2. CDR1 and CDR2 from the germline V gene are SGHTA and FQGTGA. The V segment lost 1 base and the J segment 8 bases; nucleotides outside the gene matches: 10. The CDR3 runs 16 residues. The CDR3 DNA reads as TGTGCCAGCAGCTTAATTAGGCGGGAGGAGGGGGATGAGCAGTTCTTC. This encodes CASSLIRREEGDEQFF.

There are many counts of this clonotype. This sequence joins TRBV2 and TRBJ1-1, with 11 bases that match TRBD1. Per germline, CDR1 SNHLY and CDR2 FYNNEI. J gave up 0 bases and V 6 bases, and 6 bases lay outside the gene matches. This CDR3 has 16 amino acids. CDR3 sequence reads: CASRIRTGGLNTEAFF. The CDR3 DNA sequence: TGTGCCAGCAGAATACGGACAGGGGGCTTGAACACTGAAGCTTTCTTT. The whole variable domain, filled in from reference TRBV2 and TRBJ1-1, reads EPEVTQTPSHQVTQMGQEVILRCVPISNHLYFYWYRQILGQKVEFLVSFYNNEISEKSEIFDDQFSVERPDGSNFTLKIRSTKLEDSAMYFCASRIRTGGLNTEAFFGQGTRLTVV.

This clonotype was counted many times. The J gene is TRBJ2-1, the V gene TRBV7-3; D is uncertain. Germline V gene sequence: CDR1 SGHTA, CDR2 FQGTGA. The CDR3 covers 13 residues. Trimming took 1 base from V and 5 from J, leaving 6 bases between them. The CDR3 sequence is CASSLRWDNEQFF. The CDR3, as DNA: TGTGCCAGCAGCTTAAGATGGGACAATGAGCAGTTCTTC.

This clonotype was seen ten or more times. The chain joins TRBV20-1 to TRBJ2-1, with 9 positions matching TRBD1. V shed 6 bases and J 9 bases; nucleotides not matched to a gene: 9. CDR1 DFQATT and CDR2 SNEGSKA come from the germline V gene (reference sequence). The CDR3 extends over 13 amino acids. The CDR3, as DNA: TGCAGTGCCGGGACAGGGACCTTTGGTGAGCAGTTCTTC. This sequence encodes CSAGTGTFGEQFF.

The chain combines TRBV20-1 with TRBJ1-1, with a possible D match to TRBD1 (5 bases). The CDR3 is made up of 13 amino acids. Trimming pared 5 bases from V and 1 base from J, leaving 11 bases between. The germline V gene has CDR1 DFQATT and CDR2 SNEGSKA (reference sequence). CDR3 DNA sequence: TGCAGTGCTTTCAGGGATGGGAACACTGAAGCTTTCTTT. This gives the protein CSAFRDGNTEAFF.

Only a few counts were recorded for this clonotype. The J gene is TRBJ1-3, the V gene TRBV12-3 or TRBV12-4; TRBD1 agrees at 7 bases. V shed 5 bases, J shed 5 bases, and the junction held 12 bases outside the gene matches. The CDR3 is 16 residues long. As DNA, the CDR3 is TGTGCCAGCAGTATCGGAAGACAGGGCGCCCGAAACACCATATATTTT. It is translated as CASSIGRQGARNTIYF.

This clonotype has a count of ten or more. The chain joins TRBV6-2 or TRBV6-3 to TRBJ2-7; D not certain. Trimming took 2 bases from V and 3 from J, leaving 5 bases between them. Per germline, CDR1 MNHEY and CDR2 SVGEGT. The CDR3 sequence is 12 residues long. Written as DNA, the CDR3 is TGTGCCAGCAGTTACATGGTCTACGAGCAGTACTTC. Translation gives CASSYMVYEQYF.

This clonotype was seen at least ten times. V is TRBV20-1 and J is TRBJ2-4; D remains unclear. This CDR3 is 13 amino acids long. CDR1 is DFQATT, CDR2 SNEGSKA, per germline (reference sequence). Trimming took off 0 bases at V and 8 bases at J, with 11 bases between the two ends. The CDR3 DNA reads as TGCAGTGCTAGAGATGGGCTGCCGGACATTCAGTACTTC. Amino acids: CSARDGLPDIQYF.

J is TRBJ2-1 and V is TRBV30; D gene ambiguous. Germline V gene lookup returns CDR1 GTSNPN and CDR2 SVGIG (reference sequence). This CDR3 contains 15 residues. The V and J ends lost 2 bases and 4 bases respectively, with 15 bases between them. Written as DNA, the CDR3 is TGTGCCTGGAGTACCCCGGTGTCCCGATACAATGAGCAGTTCTTC. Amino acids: CAWSTPVSRYNEQFF. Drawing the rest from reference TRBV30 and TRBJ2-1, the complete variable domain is SQTIHQWPATLVQPVGSPLSLECTVEGTSNPNLYWYRQAAGRGLQLLFYSVGIGQISSEVPQNLSASRPQDRQFILSSKKLLLSDSGFYLCAWSTPVSRYNEQFFGPGTRLTVL.

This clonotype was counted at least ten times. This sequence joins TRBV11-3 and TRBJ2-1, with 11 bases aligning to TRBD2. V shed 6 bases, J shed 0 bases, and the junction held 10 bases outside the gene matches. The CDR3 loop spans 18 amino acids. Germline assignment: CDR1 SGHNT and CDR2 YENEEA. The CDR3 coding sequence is TGTGCCAGCAGTCCGGGACTAGCGGTTCCGAGCTCCTACAATGAGCAGTTCTTC. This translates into CASSPGLAVPSSYNEQFF.

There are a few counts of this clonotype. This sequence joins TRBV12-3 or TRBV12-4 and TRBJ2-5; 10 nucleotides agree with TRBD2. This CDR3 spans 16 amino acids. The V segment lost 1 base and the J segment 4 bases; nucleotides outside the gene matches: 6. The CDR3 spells CASSLGPSGSVETQYF. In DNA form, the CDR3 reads TGTGCCAGCAGTTTAGGGCCTAGCGGGAGTGTAGAGACCCAGTACTTC.

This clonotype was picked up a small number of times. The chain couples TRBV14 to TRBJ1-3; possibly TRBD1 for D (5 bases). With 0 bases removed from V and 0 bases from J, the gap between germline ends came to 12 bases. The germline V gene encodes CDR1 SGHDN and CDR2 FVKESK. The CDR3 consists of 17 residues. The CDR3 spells CASSQEAGARSGNTIYF. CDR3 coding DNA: TGTGCCAGCAGCCAAGAGGCCGGGGCCCGCTCTGGAAACACCATATATTTT.

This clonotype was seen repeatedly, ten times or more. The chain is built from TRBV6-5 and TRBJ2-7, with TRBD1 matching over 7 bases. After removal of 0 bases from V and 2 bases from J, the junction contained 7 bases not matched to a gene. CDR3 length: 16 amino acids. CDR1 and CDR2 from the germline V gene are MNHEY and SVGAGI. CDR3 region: CASSYSTGTATYEQYF. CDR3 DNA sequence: TGTGCCAGCAGTTACTCAACCGGGACAGCAACCTACGAGCAGTACTTC.

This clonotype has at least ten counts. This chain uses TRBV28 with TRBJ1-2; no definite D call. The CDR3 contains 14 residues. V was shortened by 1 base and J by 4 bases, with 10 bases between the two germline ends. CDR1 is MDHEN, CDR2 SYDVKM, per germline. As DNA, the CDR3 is TGTGCCAGCAGTTTATACACGGGTGGCTATGGCTACACCTTC. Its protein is CASSLYTGGYGYTF.

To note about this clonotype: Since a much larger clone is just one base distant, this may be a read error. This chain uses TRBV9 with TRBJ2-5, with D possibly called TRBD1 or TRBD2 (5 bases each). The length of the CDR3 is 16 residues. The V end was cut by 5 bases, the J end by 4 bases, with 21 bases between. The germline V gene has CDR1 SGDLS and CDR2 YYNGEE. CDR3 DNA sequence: TGTGCCAGCAGTCCCGAACCGGGACCAAGACGAGAGACCCAGTACTTC. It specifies CASSPEPGPRRETQYF.